The 18 T cell receptor beta chains below come from one sample, sequenced in a study of shared clonotypes between healthy human individuals. Clones were sequenced by immunoSEQ multiplex PCR, and TCRdb holds only the in-frame ones, with some missing. The sample lists about 520,000 clones; approximately 82% were seen once. The material sequenced was PBMCs. Every receptor here comes from a middle-aged woman in good health. Some clones in this sample may be carry-over from other donors' samples.

The chain joins TRBV27 to TRBJ2-1; D remains ambiguous. CDR1 and CDR2 from the germline V gene are MNHEY and SMNVEV (reference sequence). Trimming left V 3 bases short and J 10 bases short, with 10 bases between. The CDR3 totals 12 residues. The CDR3 DNA follows: TGTGCCAGCAGTTTCGGTAACGGCGAGCAGTTCTTC. Translated, it gives CASSFGNGEQFF.

The V gene is TRBV28, the J gene TRBJ2-7; 8 positions agree with TRBD1. The J segment lost 2 bases and the V segment lost 6 bases, leaving 15 bases of the junction unmatched. The CDR3 totals 17 residues. CDR1 MDHEN and CDR2 SYDVKM come from the germline V gene. The CDR3 loop is CASRGGIRDRITYEQYF. The CDR3 DNA reads as TGTGCCAGCAGAGGGGGGATCCGGGACAGGATCACCTACGAGCAGTACTTC.

In this sample, this clone turned up a few times. The V and J genes are TRBV9 and TRBJ2-2; D call uncertain. Germline V gene lookup returns CDR1 SGDLS and CDR2 YYNGEE. The V gene lost 1 base and the J gene lost 3 bases, with 13 bases spanning the gap. The CDR3 totals 16 residues. As DNA, the CDR3 is TGTGCCAGCAGCGTATTTAGCCCGACGCACACCGGGGAGCTGTTTTTT. Its translation: CASSVFSPTHTGELFF.

This clone has just one count. CDR3 loop: CASSPSRTDVKEKLFF. CDR3 in DNA: TGTGCCAGCAGCCCATCCCGGACGGACGTGAAAGAAAAACTGTTTTTT. The rearrangement joins TRBV5-5 to TRBJ1-4; D not resolved. This CDR3 region has 16 residues. Trimming left V 4 bases short and J 8 bases short, with 21 bases between. Germline loops: CDR1 SGHKS, CDR2 YYEKEE (reference sequence).

V and J are TRBV19 and TRBJ2-5; a weak D match, TRBD2 (5 bases). This CDR3 has 15 amino acids. Germline lookup yields CDR1 LNHDA and CDR2 SQIVND (reference sequence). V lost 1 base to trimming and J lost 1 base, with 10 bases between them. The CDR3 nucleotides are TGTGCCAGTAGTATAGGGCCAGCGGTCCAAGAGACCCAGTACTTC. Its translation: CASSIGPAVQETQYF.

The chain links TRBV19 to TRBJ1-4; the D is unclear. Germline V lookup: CDR1 LNHDA, CDR2 SQIVND (reference sequence). The V end was cut by 8 bases, the J end by 11 bases, with 12 bases between. The CDR3 spans 11 residues. The CDR3 region is CASVWAGKLFF. CDR3 DNA: TGTGCCAGTGTCTGGGCAGGTAAACTGTTTTTT.

This clone was seen a handful of times. The V call is TRBV10-2, the J call TRBJ2-2; 9 nucleotides align to TRBD1. This CDR3 has 15 residues. Germline V lookup: CDR1 WSHSY, CDR2 SAAADI. The ends lost 3 bases at V and 5 bases at J; junction bases unmatched: 4. The CDR3 nucleotides read TGCGCCAGCAGTGACGGGACAGGGAGGACCGGGGAGCTGTTTTTT. It yields the protein CASSDGTGRTGELFF.

The rearrangement links TRBV19 to TRBJ2-7, with 11 bases matching TRBD1. There are 14 residues in the CDR3. Trimming cost V 11 bases and J 4 bases; bases outside gene matches: 10. CDR1 and CDR2 from the germline V gene are LNHDA and SQIVND (reference sequence). The CDR3 DNA reads as TGTGCCTCCACCGGGACAGGGGGATCATACGAGCAGTACTTC. It specifies CASTGTGGSYEQYF. The full variable domain, its missing parts supplied by reference TRBV19 and TRBJ2-7, is DGGITQSPKYLFRKEGQNVTLSCEQNLNHDAMYWYRQDPGQGLRLIYYSQIVNDFQKGDIAEGYSVSREKKESFPLTVTSAQKNPTAFYLCASTGTGGSYEQYFGPGTRLTVT.

Only a few counts were recorded for this clone. The V gene is TRBV4-2, the J gene TRBJ1-1; D uncertain. Per germline, CDR1 LGHNA and CDR2 YNFKEQ. V lost 4 bases, J lost 1 base, and 10 bases lay in between. The CDR3 contains 14 residues. In DNA form, the CDR3 reads TGTGCCAGCAGCCGGGCCCCGCCGAACACTGAAGCTTTCTTT. As protein: CASSRAPPNTEAFF.

This chain connects TRBV9 to TRBJ2-5, with 14 bases identical to TRBD2. Germline CDR1 SGDLS, CDR2 YYNGEE. The trim removed 4 bases at V and 5 bases at J, leaving 10 bases unmatched. CDR3 length: 17 residues. The DNA of the CDR3 is TGTGCCAGCAGCCCTAGACTAGCGGGAGGGCCGGAGGAGACCCAGTACTTC. Translation gives CASSPRLAGGPEETQYF.

The chain recombines TRBV2 with TRBJ1-5, with D perhaps matching TRBD1 (5 bases). Trimming took off 6 bases at V and 3 bases at J, with 15 bases between the two ends. The germline gives CDR1 SNHLY, CDR2 FYNNEI. The CDR3 spans 15 residues. The CDR3 loop is CASRLGDSNNQPQHF. The CDR3 nucleotides are TGTGCCAGCAGATTGGGGGATTCAAACAATCAGCCCCAGCATTTT.

The gene calls are TRBV5-5 and TRBJ2-5; 7 bases agree with TRBD1. The CDR3 totals 15 residues. Losses at the gene ends were 7 bases for V and 2 bases for J; bases not matched to a gene: 11. Germline V gene lookup returns CDR1 SGHKS and CDR2 YYEKEE (reference sequence). The CDR3 DNA is TGTGCCAGCGCAACCTCCGACAGGGATCAAGAGACCCAGTACTTC. This gives the protein CASATSDRDQETQYF.

V and J are TRBV5-4 and TRBJ2-7; 9 nucleotides agree with TRBD1. V shed 4 bases and J 5 bases; nucleotides not matched to a gene: 7. The CDR3 runs to 14 residues. From germline, CDR1 is SGHNT and CDR2 YYREEE (reference sequence). The CDR3 loop reads CASSRNRGRDEQYF. CDR3 in DNA: TGTGCCAGCAGCCGAAACAGGGGGCGGGACGAGCAGTACTTC.

J is TRBJ2-5 and V is TRBV11-2; 8 bases align to TRBD2. Per germline, CDR1 SGHAT and CDR2 FQNNGV. The length of the CDR3 is 15 residues. The ends lost 1 base at V and 1 base at J; junction bases unmatched: 2. DNA of the CDR3: TGTGCCAGCAGCTTAGTCCTAGCGGGCCAAGAGACCCAGTACTTC. This gives the protein CASSLVLAGQETQYF.

The genes are TRBV7-8 and TRBJ2-1; D uncertain. CDR3 size: 14 residues. CDR1 is SGHVS, CDR2 FQNEAQ, per germline. V dropped 2 bases and J dropped 8 bases, with 13 bases sitting between them. Here the CDR3 reads CASSLKRVVDEQFF. CDR3 DNA: TGTGCCAGCAGCTTAAAGAGAGTCGTAGATGAGCAGTTCTTC. The full variable domain, with the rest looked up from reference TRBV7-8 and TRBJ2-1, is GAGVSQSPRYKVAKRGQDVALRCDPISGHVSLFWYQQALGQGPEFLTYFQNEAQLDKSGLPSDRFFAERPEGSVSTLKIQRTQQEDSAVYLCASSLKRVVDEQFFGPGTRLTVL.

Comment on this clone: This may stem from a read error, because a much larger clone lies one nucleotide away. In DNA form, the CDR3 reads TGTGCCAGGAGAGCCTGGAACACTGAAGCTTTCTTT. Translation gives CARRAWNTEAFF. The chain joins TRBV30 to TRBJ1-1; D is unclear. Germline CDR1 and CDR2: GTSNPN and SVGIG (reference sequence). The CDR3 consists of 12 residues.

The chain is built from TRBV4-2 and TRBJ2-7; 8 nucleotides agree with TRBD1. Germline assignment: CDR1 LGHNA and CDR2 YNFKEQ. V shed 3 bases, J shed 0 bases, and the junction held 4 bases outside the gene matches. The CDR3 loop spans 15 amino acids. CDR3 sequence: CASSQDRVRSYEQYF. In DNA form, the CDR3 reads TGTGCCAGCAGCCAGGACAGGGTCCGCTCCTACGAGCAGTACTTC.

This clone was picked up many times. V is TRBV28 and J is TRBJ2-7, with D hard to call. The V gene's germline CDR1 is MDHEN and CDR2 SYDVKM. The CDR3 runs to 13 residues. Trimming stripped 8 bases from V and 0 bases from J, with 11 bases between. CDR3 DNA sequence: TGTGCCAGCCGACTTTGGAGCTCCTACGAGCAGTACTTC. Translation gives CASRLWSSYEQYF.